This T cell receptor (beta chain) is drawn from a study of cytomegalovirus exposure and HLA in healthy donors. Study overall: An analysis done earlier identified about 120 million unique TCR beta sequences from about 180 million T cells.

Regarding this clone: Its target is not known. The sample holds other DNA sequences that translate to the same CDR3.

This PCR relied on a set of 60 Vbeta primers and 13 Jbeta primers. Clones were read by immunoSEQ multiplex PCR, and TCRdb kept only the in-frame ones, dropping some. The table includes roughly 200,000 clones, around four fifths detected once. General observations from the study: With later analysis, a missense DCLRE1C variant became linked to TCR beta V- and J-gene trimming. Per a prior analysis, the majority of TCR beta V segments were productive roughly 87% or roughly 30% of the time.

CDR3 length: 13 amino acids. Germline-derived CDR1 and CDR2 are GTSNPN and SVGIG (reference sequence). Trimming took 1 base from V and 3 from J, leaving 7 bases between them. The sample taken for sequencing was PBMCs. The TCR comes from a woman in her fifties or sixties in good health and CMV-seropositive. V is TRBV30 and J is TRBJ1-5; TRBD1 is a possible D gene (5 bases). CDR3 nucleotides: TGTGCCTGGAGTGGGGGGGACAATCAGCCCCAGCATTTT. Translating gives CAWSGGDNQPQHF.